This is a list of T cell receptor beta chains from one sample in a study of cytomegalovirus exposure and HLA in healthy donors. The table came from immunoSEQ multiplex PCR; TCRdb's copy has only in-frame clones and leaves some out. The sample contains under 150,000 clones, around a tenth of which appear only once. The sequencing sample was made of PBMCs. These receptors came from a man aged 25 to 40 in good health and CMV-seronegative. The CDR3 runs from the conserved cysteine through the conserved F or W. A D gene is named only where the DNA matches it firmly. Clone size is given for some rows only: seen once, a few or many times, or a class if the clone is expanded.

size	D	V	J	CDR3	DNA
.	.	TRBV20-1	TRBJ1-2	CSASPKYGYTF	TGCAGTGCTAGCCCAAAATATGGCTACACCTTC
.	TRBD1	TRBV4-1	TRBJ1-1	CASSQTTGRNTEAFF	TGCGCCAGCAGCCAAACGACAGGGAGGAACACTGAAGCTTTCTTT
.	.	TRBV18	TRBJ2-1	CASSPLQGDNEQFF	TGTGCCAGCTCACCACTACAGGGCGACAATGAGCAGTTCTTC
few	TRBD1	TRBV27	TRBJ2-5	CASSLSRSQGAETQYF	TGTGCCAGCAGTTTAAGTCGGAGCCAGGGGGCAGAGACCCAGTACTTC
.	.	TRBV6-5	TRBJ1-5	CASRPGAGSNQPQHF	TGTGCCAGCAGACCAGGGGCAGGGAGCAATCAGCCCCAGCATTTT
.	TRBD2	TRBV7-9	TRBJ2-3	CASSFVGAGGRGDTQYF	TGTGCCAGCAGCTTCGTCGGGGCGGGGGGGCGTGGAGATACGCAGTATTTT
.	TRBD1	TRBV19	TRBJ1-2	CASSIDLRGTGDVYGYTF	TGTGCCAGTAGTATAGATCTTCGAGGGACAGGGGATGTCTATGGCTACACCTTC
few	TRBD1	TRBV15	TRBJ2-7	CATSRDVRDRPHEQYF	TGTGCCACCAGCAGAGATGTGCGGGACAGGCCCCACGAGCAGTACTTC
few	TRBD1	TRBV7-2	TRBJ2-7	CASRGPRGTLGEQYF	TGTGCCAGCAGGGGGCCCAGGGGGACCCTGGGCGAGCAGTACTTC
.	TRBD1	TRBV6-1	TRBJ1-5	CASRWGQTPYQPQHF	TGTGCCAGCAGGTGGGGACAGACGCCGTATCAGCCCCAGCATTTT
.	TRBD1	TRBV19	TRBJ2-4	CASRGTGHSKNIQYF	TGTGCCAGTAGAGGGACAGGCCACTCCAAAAACATTCAGTACTTC
few	.	TRBV6-1	TRBJ1-5	CASSETNFNQPQHF	TGTGCCAGCAGTGAAACGAACTTCAATCAGCCCCAGCATTTT
few	.	TRBV5-1	TRBJ1-2	CASSPGFPDLYGYTF	TGCGCCAGCAGTCCAGGGTTTCCGGATCTATATGGCTACACCTTC
.	.	TRBV7-3	TRBJ2-3	CASSRPGTDTQYF	TGTGCCAGCAGTCGTCCAGGCACAGATACGCAGTATTTT
few	TRBD1	TRBV30	TRBJ1-5	CAWNDGQGQPQHF	TGTGCCTGGAACGACGGACAGGGTCAGCCCCAGCATTTT
.	.	TRBV12-2	TRBJ2-7	CASRHRTDHSYEQYF	TGTGCAAGTCGCCACCGGACAGACCACTCCTACGAGCAGTACTTC
.	.	TRBV14	TRBJ1-4	CASSPHRATNEKLFF	TGTGCCAGCAGCCCCCACAGGGCAACTAATGAAAAACTGTTTTTT
few	.	TRBV4-1	TRBJ1-1	CASSHAGTRLNTEAFF	TGCGCCAGCAGCCACGCGGGTACGCGGTTGAACACTGAAGCTTTCTTT
.	.	TRBV15	TRBJ1-3	CATSRGLASGNTIYF	TGTGCCACCAGCAGAGGGCTCGCCTCTGGAAACACCATATATTTT
.	.	TRBV19	TRBJ2-7	CASSIALGTYEQYF	TGTGCCAGTAGTATAGCACTAGGGACCTACGAGCAGTACTTC
few	.	TRBV6-5	TRBJ1-2	CASSYSKGSIPYGYTF	TGTGCCAGCAGTTACTCGAAGGGGTCTATCCCCTATGGCTACACCTTC
.	.	TRBV28	TRBJ2-2	CASSLAPGVLNTGELFF	TGTGCCAGCAGTTTAGCCCCCGGGGTCCTGAACACCGGGGAGCTGTTTTTT
.	TRBD2	TRBV19	TRBJ2-7	CASSTPPTSGPYEQYF	TGTGCCAGTAGCACACCTCCGACTAGCGGCCCCTACGAGCAGTACTTC
few	.	TRBV6-1	TRBJ2-3	CASSESPTASGTDTQYF	TGTGCCAGCAGTGAATCTCCGACGGCTAGCGGCACAGATACGCAGTATTTT
.	TRBD1	TRBV6-4	TRBJ2-6	CASSTGGSGANVLTF	TGTGCCAGCAGTACAGGGGGCAGTGGGGCCAACGTCCTGACTTTC
.	TRBD1	TRBV5-1	TRBJ1-2	CASSLEGASYGYTF	TGCGCCAGCAGCTTGGAGGGGGCGAGCTATGGCTACACCTTC
.	TRBD1	TRBV6-1	TRBJ2-7	CASRPGTANYEQYF	TGCGCCAGCAGACCCGGGACAGCCAACTACGAGCAGTACTTC
.	TRBD2	TRBV7-3	TRBJ2-3	CASSPFLAGGETQYF	TGTGCCAGCAGCCCCTTTTTAGCGGGAGGGGAGACGCAGTATTTT
few	.	TRBV21-1	TRBJ2-1	CASSKGLAVSYNEQFF	TGTGCCAGCAGCAAGGGACTAGCGGTCTCCTACAATGAGCAGTTCTTC
few	.	TRBV11-2	TRBJ1-6	CASSSTPTGRGSPLHF	TGTGCCAGCAGCTCTACCCCTACAGGGCGCGGTTCACCCCTCCACTTT
.	.	TRBV29-1	TRBJ2-3	CTAGGSTDTQYF	TGCACCGCGGGTGGATCCACAGATACGCAGTATTTT
few	TRBD1	TRBV6-5	TRBJ1-5	CASSYSNRGNQPQHF	TGTGCCAGCAGTTACTCGAACAGGGGGAATCAGCCCCAGCATTTT
few	TRBD2	TRBV15	TRBJ2-4	CATSRDELGGRAPNIQYF	TGTGCCACCAGCAGAGATGAGCTCGGCGGGAGAGCCCCAAACATTCAGTACTTC
few	.	TRBV30	TRBJ2-7	CAWSNTGTPYEQYF	TGTGCCTGGAGTAACACAGGAACCCCCTACGAGCAGTACTTC
few	TRBD2	TRBV6-5	TRBJ2-7	CASRETSGGAYEQYF	TGTGCCAGCAGAGAGACTAGCGGAGGGGCCTACGAGCAGTACTTC
.	.	TRBV27	TRBJ2-2	CASRGANTGELFF	TGTGCCAGCAGAGGGGCGAACACCGGGGAGCTGTTTTTT
few	.	TRBV7-9	TRBJ2-3	CASSSRGFTDTQYF	TGTGCCAGCAGCTCTCGGGGTTTCACAGATACGCAGTATTTT
.	.	TRBV6-6	TRBJ2-7	CASSYAPGPRHEQYF	TGTGCCAGCAGTTACGCGCCAGGGCCTAGGCACGAGCAGTACTTT
.	.	TRBV29-1	TRBJ2-7	CSPENWGKEAYEQYF	TGCAGCCCTGAAAACTGGGGTAAGGAGGCCTACGAGCAGTACTTC
few	.	TRBV6-4	TRBJ2-3	CASSDSPDTDTQYF	TGTGCCAGCAGTGACTCTCCAGACACAGATACGCAGTATTTT
.	TRBD1	TRBV12-5	TRBJ2-5	CASGPQGAKETQYF	TGTGCTAGTGGTCCCCAGGGGGCGAAGGAGACCCAGTACTTC
.	TRBD2	TRBV19	TRBJ2-5	CASSIVAGGPEETQYF	TGTGCCAGTAGTATCGTAGCGGGGGGGCCCGAAGAGACCCAGTACTTC
few	.	TRBV5-5	TRBJ2-1	CASRAWTVINEQFF	TGTGCCAGCAGGGCATGGACAGTCATCAATGAGCAGTTCTTC
.	.	TRBV6-5	TRBJ1-1	CASSRGLSTEAFF	TGTGCCAGCAGTCGGGGATTAAGCACTGAAGCTTTCTTT
few	.	TRBV7-2	TRBJ1-5	CASRPGGLGNQPQHF	TGTGCCAGCAGACCGGGGGGGCTGGGCAATCAGCCCCAGCATTTT
medium-sized	TRBD1	TRBV6-1	TRBJ2-7	CASSEGDSSYEQYF	TGTGCCAGCAGTGAAGGGGACAGCTCCTACGAGCAGTACTTC
.	TRBD1	TRBV6-5	TRBJ2-2	CASSYSTGDAGELFF	TGTGCCAGCAGTTACTCGACAGGGGATGCCGGGGAGCTGTTTTTT
few	TRBD2	TRBV30	TRBJ2-3	CAWSILAGGRDTQYF	TGTGCCTGGAGTATTCTAGCGGGGGGTAGAGATACGCAGTATTTT
.	.	TRBV5-1	TRBJ2-3	CASSLADTGTSTDTQYF	TGCGCCAGCAGCTTGGCCGACACCGGGACTAGCACAGATACGCAGTATTTT
few	.	TRBV7-9	TRBJ2-7	CASSLASGQKAYEQYF	TGTGCCAGCAGCTTAGCCTCGGGACAAAAGGCCTACGAGCAGTACTTC
.	.	TRBV6-1	TRBJ1-1	CASILGLTEAFF	TGTGCCAGCATCCTGGGGCTTACTGAAGCTTTCTTT
.	.	TRBV15	TRBJ2-7	CATSRTGFAYEQYF	TGTGCCACCAGCCGAACAGGGTTTGCCTACGAGCAGTACTTC
few	TRBD2	TRBV6-4	TRBJ2-3	CASSDGGDTDTQYF	TGTGCCAGCAGTGACGGGGGGGACACAGATACGCAGTATTTT
few	.	TRBV11-3	TRBJ2-6	CASSLRDTFSGANVLTF	TGTGCCAGCAGCCTCCGGGACACATTCTCTGGGGCCAACGTCCTGACTTTC
.	TRBD2	TRBV7-6	TRBJ2-5	CASSSLAGEGETQYF	TGTGCCAGCAGCTCTCTAGCGGGGGAAGGAGAGACCCAGTACTTC
.	.	TRBV29-1	TRBJ2-7	CSVAGRQLSSWGSYEQYF	TGCAGCGTCGCCGGCCGACAGCTAAGTTCGTGGGGCTCCTACGAGCAGTACTTC
few	.	TRBV11-1	TRBJ2-3	CASSSGDITDTQYF	TGTGCCAGCAGCTCTGGGGACATCACAGATACGCAGTATTTT
few	.	TRBV7-2	TRBJ2-2	CASSVHRGTGELFF	TGTGCCAGCAGCGTCCATAGAGGAACCGGGGAGCTGTTTTTT
.	.	TRBV19	TRBJ2-2	CASPRTATGELFF	TGTGCCAGTCCCCGGACAGCCACCGGGGAGCTGTTTTTT
few	.	TRBV7-9	TRBJ1-1	CASSLAGGNTEAFF	TGTGCCAGCAGCTTAGCCGGGGGAAACACTGAAGCTTTCTTT